The TCR beta chain described here comes from a study of T-cell memory formation after mild COVID-19. At the level of the study: Most TCR clusters belonged to a single donor.

Regarding this clonotype: Its specificity is not known.

TCRdb analysed the 5' RACE reads with MiXCR anew, one entry per CDR3 protein. The sample lists about 160,000 distinct CDR3 sequences, roughly 28% occurring once. Broader study findings: Some SARS-CoV-2-responding clones were already detected in memory before infection. Shrinking CD4+ clones resided mostly in CM and EM, and CD8+ ones in EMRA. There was a balanced CD4/CD8 profile in clones contracting day 15 to 85, and later expanders leaned CD4+.

V gave up 0 bases and J gave up 0 bases, with 10 bases separating them. Germline V lookup: CDR1 SNHLY, CDR2 FYNNEI. There are 16 residues in the CDR3. The source material was PBMCs or a T cell subset sorted from them (not recorded which). V and J are TRBV2 and TRBJ2-3; D is undetermined. The TCR sequence derives from an adult woman who had mild COVID-19 (a few samples of this study predate the infection). Cell type and time point are not known. CDR3 loop: CASSEARTASTDTQYF. The CDR3 DNA reads TGTGCCAGCAGTGAAGCGCGGACCGCTAGCACAGATACGCAGTATTTT.